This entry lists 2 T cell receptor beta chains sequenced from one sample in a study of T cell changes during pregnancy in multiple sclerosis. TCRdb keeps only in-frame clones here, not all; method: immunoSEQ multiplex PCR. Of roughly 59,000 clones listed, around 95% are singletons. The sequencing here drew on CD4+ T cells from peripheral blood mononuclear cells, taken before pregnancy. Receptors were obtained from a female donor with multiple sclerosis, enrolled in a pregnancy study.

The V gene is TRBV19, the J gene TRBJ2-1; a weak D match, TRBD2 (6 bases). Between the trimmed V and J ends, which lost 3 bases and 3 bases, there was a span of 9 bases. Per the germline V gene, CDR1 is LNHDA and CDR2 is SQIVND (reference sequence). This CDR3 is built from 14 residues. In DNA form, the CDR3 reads TGTGCCAGTAGTATTCGGCGGGACTACAATGAGCAGTTCTTC. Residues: CASSIRRDYNEQFF. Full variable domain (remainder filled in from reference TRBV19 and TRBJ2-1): DGGITQSPKYLFRKEGQNVTLSCEQNLNHDAMYWYRQDPGQGLRLIYYSQIVNDFQKGDIAEGYSVSREKKESFPLTVTSAQKNPTAFYLCASSIRRDYNEQFFGPGTRLTVL.

Written as DNA, the CDR3 is TGTGCCAGCAGCTTACGGGAGTTAAGAGGCTACGAGCAGTACTTC. It yields the protein CASSLRELRGYEQYF. The chain has TRBV7-9 and TRBJ2-7, with D maybe TRBD2 (6 bases). V was cut by 2 bases and J by 3 bases, with 14 bases left in between. Germline values: CDR1 SEHNR, CDR2 FQNEAQ (reference sequence). This CDR3 spans 15 amino acids.